Here is one T cell receptor (beta chain) with its context. Profiling relied on immunoSEQ multiplex PCR, and the TCRdb table lists in-frame clones only, not all of them. The sample shows approximately 120,000 clones, 80% to 90% of them seen only once. These data originate in a study of control samples from healthy donors and cancer patients. The CDR3 loop spans 14 amino acids. CDR1 and CDR2 (germline): LGHNA, YNFKEQ. Trimming left V 0 bases short and J 4 bases short, with 9 bases between. This sequence was found in a man aged 55 to 69 in good health. V is TRBV4-2 and J is TRBJ1-1; possible D gene TRBD1, 5 bases. Source material: blood. In nucleotides, the CDR3 is TGTGCCAGCAGCCAAGATCGGGGGAGCACTGAAGCTTTCTTT. Translation gives CASSQDRGSTEAFF.